These T cell receptor beta chains were read from a single sample in a study of blood T cell repertoires in COVID-19. The data were produced by immunoSEQ multiplex PCR, yet TCRdb's version contains in-frame clones alone and is incomplete. The top ten clones hold 8% of a sample with tens of thousands of clones, about 90% of them seen once. The material sequenced was peripheral blood. These receptors were collected from a man aged 50 to 60 with acute or convalescent COVID-19. Each CDR3 is given with its conserved first and last residue. D genes are given only for firm matches. Expanded clones are given a class, and other clones once, few, many or no size at all.

V: TRBV19
J: TRBJ1-5
size: -
D: -
CDR3: CASSRGSGGNQPQHF
DNA: TGTGCCAGTAGTCGGGGGTCAGGCGGCAATCAGCCCCAGCATTTT

V: TRBV29-1
J: TRBJ1-6
size: -
D: -
CDR3: CSVSLEGDSPLHF
DNA: TGCAGCGTTAGTCTAGAAGGAGATTCACCCCTCCACTTT

V: TRBV5-1
J: TRBJ2-5
size: -
D: -
CDR3: CASSFGETQYF
DNA: TGCGCCAGCAGCTTCGGAGAGACCCAGTACTTC

V: TRBV5-4
J: TRBJ2-1
size: -
D: TRBD2
CDR3: CASSLDLGLAGPDEQFF
DNA: TGTGCCAGCAGCTTGGATTTAGGACTAGCGGGCCCAGATGAGCAGTTCTTC

V: TRBV19
J: TRBJ1-1
size: -
D: TRBD1
CDR3: CASRRPGGRDVESPPFF
DNA: TGTGCCAGTAGACGACCAGGGGGAAGGGATGTAGAAAGCCCCCCTTTCTTT

V: TRBV18
J: TRBJ1-1
size: -
D: TRBD1
CDR3: CASSPLSRGDTEAFF
DNA: TGTGCCAGCTCACCACTTTCCAGGGGGGACACTGAAGCTTTCTTT

V: TRBV28
J: TRBJ2-1
size: -
D: TRBD2
CDR3: CASSSTAGGPYEQFF
DNA: TGTGCCAGCAGTTCCACTGCGGGAGGGCCCTATGAGCAGTTCTTC

V: TRBV6-5
J: TRBJ1-1
size: -
D: -
CDR3: CASRGGGVMNTEAFF
DNA: TGTGCCAGCAGGGGGGGAGGCGTGATGAACACTGAAGCTTTCTTT

V: TRBV10-3
J: TRBJ1-1
size: -
D: -
CDR3: CAIKGEGLNEAFF
DNA: TGTGCCATCAAAGGGGAGGGCCTAAATGAAGCTTTCTTT

V: TRBV7-8
J: TRBJ2-5
size: -
D: -
CDR3: CASSLPPEGRWETQYF
DNA: TGTGCCAGCAGCTTACCCCCAGAGGGCCGGTGGGAGACCCAGTACTTC

V: TRBV9
J: TRBJ2-1
size: -
D: TRBD2
CDR3: CASSARLAGGNEQFF
DNA: TGTGCCAGCAGCGCCCGACTAGCGGGGGGAAATGAGCAGTTCTTC

V: TRBV5-1
J: TRBJ1-1
size: -
D: TRBD1
CDR3: CASSSSSGQGAGAFF
DNA: TGCGCCAGCAGCTCCTCTTCGGGACAGGGGGCCGGGGCTTTCTTT

V: TRBV5-8
J: TRBJ2-5
size: once
D: TRBD1
CDR3: CASSLRGTGYQETQYF
DNA: TGTGCCAGCAGCCTTCGCGGGACAGGGTACCAAGAGACCCAGTACTTC

V: TRBV27
J: TRBJ2-1
size: -
D: TRBD2
CDR3: CASSFRRTSAYNEQFF
DNA: TGTGCCAGCAGTTTCCGACGGACTAGCGCGTACAATGAGCAGTTCTTC

V: TRBV5-1
J: TRBJ2-3
size: -
D: TRBD1
CDR3: CASSLAGTGADTQYF
DNA: TGCGCCAGCAGCTTAGCCGGGACAGGGGCAGATACGCAGTATTTT

V: TRBV28
J: TRBJ2-1
size: once
D: TRBD2
CDR3: CASSRGTSRGEQFF
DNA: TGTGCCAGCAGTCGCGGGACTAGCCGCGGTGAGCAGTTCTTC

V: TRBV19
J: TRBJ1-5
size: -
D: TRBD1
CDR3: CASWDRQGGQPQHF
DNA: TGTGCCAGTTGGGATAGACAGGGAGGTCAGCCCCAGCATTTT

V: TRBV28
J: TRBJ2-1
size: -
D: -
CDR3: CASSDRLNEQFF
DNA: TGTGCCAGCAGTGACAGGTTAAATGAGCAGTTCTTC

V: TRBV20-1
J: TRBJ2-7
size: once
D: TRBD1
CDR3: CSASRWDRGYEQYF
DNA: TGCAGTGCTAGTAGGTGGGACAGGGGCTACGAGCAGTACTTC

V: TRBV11-1
J: TRBJ2-6
size: once
D: TRBD2
CDR3: CASSRGGSGANVLTF
DNA: TGTGCCAGCAGCCGGGGGGGCTCTGGGGCCAACGTCCTGACTTTC

V: TRBV6-1
J: TRBJ1-2
size: -
D: -
CDR3: CASSESPGLFGYTF
DNA: TGTGCCAGCAGTGAAAGTCCAGGGCTCTTCGGCTACACCTTC

V: TRBV5-1
J: TRBJ2-7
size: few
D: -
CDR3: CASSLATEQYF
DNA: TGCGCCAGCAGCCTCGCGACTGAGCAGTACTTC